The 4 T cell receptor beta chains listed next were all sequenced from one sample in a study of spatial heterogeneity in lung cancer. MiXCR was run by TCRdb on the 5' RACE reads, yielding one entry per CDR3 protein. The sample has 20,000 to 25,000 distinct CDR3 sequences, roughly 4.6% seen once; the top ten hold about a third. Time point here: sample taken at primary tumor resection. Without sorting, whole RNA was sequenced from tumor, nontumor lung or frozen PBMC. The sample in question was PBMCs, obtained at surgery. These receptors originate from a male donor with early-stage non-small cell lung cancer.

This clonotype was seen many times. CDR3 in DNA: TGTGCCAGTAGTATTTTCCCTTCTGAGCAGTTCTTC. It yields the protein CASSIFPSEQFF. The chain couples TRBV19 to TRBJ2-1; D call uncertain. The V and J ends lost 3 bases and 9 bases respectively, with 9 bases between them. This CDR3 has 12 residues. Per the germline V gene, CDR1 is LNHDA and CDR2 is SQIVND (reference sequence).

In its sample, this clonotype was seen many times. Here the CDR3 DNA reads TGTGCCAGCAGGTCCGAGGGCGGGGGCAATGAGCAGTTCTTC. Its translation is CASRSEGGGNEQFF. The V gene is TRBV6-2 or TRBV6-3, the J gene TRBJ2-1; TRBD2 matches 7 bases. The CDR3 runs to 14 residues. In germline, CDR1 is MNHEY, CDR2 SVGEGT. With 6 bases clipped from V and 6 bases from J, the junction kept 8 bases outside the gene matches.

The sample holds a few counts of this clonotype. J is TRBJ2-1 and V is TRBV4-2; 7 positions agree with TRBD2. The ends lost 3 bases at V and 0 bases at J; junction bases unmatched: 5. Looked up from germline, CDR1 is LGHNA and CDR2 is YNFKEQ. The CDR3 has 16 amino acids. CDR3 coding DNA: TGTGCCAGCAGCCAGAGCGGGGTCAGCTCCTACAATGAGCAGTTCTTC. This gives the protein CASSQSGVSSYNEQFF.

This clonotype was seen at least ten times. CDR3 residues: CASKGRGVPDTQYF. The CDR3 DNA sequence: TGTGCCAGCAAAGGGCGAGGAGTGCCAGATACGCAGTATTTT. The V call is TRBV6-6, the J call TRBJ2-3; D is unclear. The CDR3 consists of 14 residues. Germline V lookup: CDR1 MNHNY, CDR2 SVGAGI (reference sequence). Trimming took off 7 bases at V and 4 bases at J, with 15 bases between the two ends.